This TCR beta chain was identified in a study of read filtering for tumor transcriptome and immune sequencing. Study details: RNA-seq yielded only roughly 80 to 1,300 TCR reads, IR-seq about 4.05 to 11 million.

The library was built from roughly 400 ng RNA with molecular barcoded adaptors for alpha/delta and beta/gamma chains. TCRdb recomputed calls from the reads with MiXCR, one row per CDR3 protein. The data hold under 25,000 distinct CDR3 sequences, with roughly an eighth observed a single time. This clonotype was found many times. Its cognate antigen is unknown. Study-wide results and caveats: Correlation between methods rose after single-read clonotypes were removed.

CDR1 SQVTM and CDR2 ANQGSEA come from the germline V gene. Trimming pared 4 bases from V and 7 bases from J, leaving 10 bases between. There are 11 residues in the CDR3. The sequenced sample consisted of a population of CD138-negative cells sorted from bone marrow. This TCR derives from a donor aged 40 or over with multiple myeloma. The chain couples TRBV29-1 to TRBJ1-2; D is possibly TRBD1 (5 bases). The CDR3, as DNA: TGCAGCGTTGGGGGCATGATTGGCTACACCTTC. Translating it yields CSVGGMIGYTF.